The rows below give T cell receptor beta chains drawn from one sample of a study of cytomegalovirus exposure and HLA in healthy donors. The method was immunoSEQ multiplex PCR; TCRdb's version includes in-frame clones alone and lacks a portion of them. Of some 170,000 clones listed, about 89% are singletons. The sequenced sample was PBMCs. These receptors originate from a man aged 25-45 years in good health and CMV-seropositive. Both conserved end residues are part of each CDR3. Each record gives: J gene, V gene, clone size, D gene, CDR3 DNA, CDR3 protein. D genes are given only for firm matches. Where a row states a size, it is once, few, many or the class of an expanded clone; other rows omit it.

>TRBJ2-7|TRBV6-6|.|TRBD1
TGTGCCAGCAGGGCCCTTCGGGACAGGGAAGGCGAGCAGTACTTC
CASRALRDREGEQYF
>TRBJ2-2|TRBV2|.|.
TGTGCCAGCAGTGTACAGGCGGGTAACACCGGGGAGCTGTTTTTT
CASSVQAGNTGELFF
>TRBJ2-3|TRBV7-9|.|.
TGTGCCAGCAGCCCTCTAGCGTTCGCTAGCACAGATACGCAGTATTTT
CASSPLAFASTDTQYF
>TRBJ1-3|TRBV5-1|.|.
TGCGCCAGCAGCTTCATCGACAGGTCCGGAAACACCATATATTTT
CASSFIDRSGNTIYF
>TRBJ2-3|TRBV6-5|.|.
TGTGCCAGCAGACAACAGATAGCTACGCAGTATTTT
CASRQQIATQYF
>TRBJ2-1|TRBV4-3|.|.
TGCGCCAGCAGCCAATCCTTAGGGACTTCCGGGACTGGCTTTAGAGATGAGCAGTTCTTC
CASSQSLGTSGTGFRDEQFF
>TRBJ2-1|TRBV2|.|TRBD2
TGTGCCGACAAGGGGACTAGCGTCTACAATGAGCAGTTCTTC
CADKGTSVYNEQFF
>TRBJ2-3|TRBV9|.|TRBD2
TGTGCCAGCAGCACTAGCGGGGGGGCTGTAGATACGCAGTATTTT
CASSTSGGAVDTQYF
>TRBJ1-6|TRBV7-2|.|.
TGTGCCAGCAGCCCCGCGGCTCGGAGATGGAATTCACCCCTCCACTTT
CASSPAARRWNSPLHF
>TRBJ2-3|TRBV6-1|.|.
TGTGCCAGCAGTGCAAGTTTCGGCACAGATACGCAGTATTTT
CASSASFGTDTQYF
>TRBJ2-7|TRBV18|.|TRBD1
TGTGCCAGCTCACCGAGGGACAGCGCCCTTGGGCAGTACTTC
CASSPRDSALGQYF
>TRBJ2-6|TRBV5-4|.|TRBD1
TGTGCCAGCAGCCAGTACAGGGGCGCTGAGTCTGGGGCCAACGTCCTGACTTTC
CASSQYRGAESGANVLTF
>TRBJ1-1|TRBV6-5|.|.
TGTGCCAGCAGTACACGTGGCGGTGAAGCTTTCTTT
CASSTRGGEAFF
>TRBJ2-5|TRBV6-1|.|TRBD1
TGTGCCAGCAGGTACAGGGGTCACCAAGAGACCCAGTACTTC
CASRYRGHQETQYF
>TRBJ1-1|TRBV30|.|.
TGTGCCTGGAACTCCAGGGGCCGAAGAACTGAAGCTTTCTTT
CAWNSRGRRTEAFF
>TRBJ2-3|TRBV11-1|.|.
TGTGCCAGCAGCCAAGGGACCTTTCCTTCTAGAGATACGCAGTATTTT
CASSQGTFPSRDTQYF
>TRBJ2-2|TRBV27|.|TRBD1
TGTGCCAGCAGTTTCCGGGACAGGGGAGACACCGGGGAGCTGTTTTTT
CASSFRDRGDTGELFF
>TRBJ1-1|TRBV28|.|TRBD1
TGTGCCAGCAGTTTATTGGACAGGGCGAACACTGAAGCTTTCTTT
CASSLLDRANTEAFF
>TRBJ1-4|TRBV5-1|.|.
TGCGCCAGCAGCTTAATGGGTGAAAAACTGTTTTTT
CASSLMGEKLFF
>TRBJ2-7|TRBV7-7|.|TRBD1
TGTGCCAGCAGCCCTGGGACAGGGGGCAGGTACGAGCAGTACTTC
CASSPGTGGRYEQYF
>TRBJ2-7|TRBV5-1|.|.
TGCGCCAGCAGCTTGGCCGGGAGAGCCCACGAGCAGTACTTC
CASSLAGRAHEQYF
>TRBJ2-6|TRBV29-1|.|TRBD1
TGCAGCGTTGAAGTGTGGACAGGCGTCTCTGGGGCCAACGTCCTGACTTTC
CSVEVWTGVSGANVLTF
>TRBJ2-7|TRBV13|.|TRBD2
TGTGCCAGCAGCTTACGTCCGGGACTAGCGGGGATCGGGGCCGAGCAGTACTTC
CASSLRPGLAGIGAEQYF
>TRBJ1-1|TRBV6-1|few|.
TGTGCCAGCAGTGATTTTAGGAACAACGCTGAAGCTTTCTTT
CASSDFRNNAEAFF
>TRBJ1-3|TRBV7-9|.|.
TGTGCCAGCAGCTTAGCCCAGCGTACCTCTGGAAACACCATATATTTT
CASSLAQRTSGNTIYF
>TRBJ2-5|TRBV28|.|TRBD2
TGTGCCAGCAGCCAACAGACTAGCGGAAAAGAGACCCAGTACTTC
CASSQQTSGKETQYF
>TRBJ1-4|TRBV11-2|few|.
TGTGCCAGCAGCTTAGGGGCATTGACAGGAAGGGGAAAACTGTTTTTT
CASSLGALTGRGKLFF
>TRBJ1-2|TRBV14|once|.
TGTGCCAGCAGCCATCCCACATCGGGACGGGAAGCTAACTATGGCTACACCTTC
CASSHPTSGREANYGYTF
>TRBJ1-5|TRBV6-5|.|.
TGTGCCAGCAGTTACGGTAGCCATCAGCCCCAGCATTTT
CASSYGSHQPQHF
>TRBJ2-1|TRBV11-2|.|.
TGTGCCAGCAGCTGGACCTCCCCTAGTAATGAGCAGTTCTTC
CASSWTSPSNEQFF
>TRBJ2-7|TRBV4-3|.|TRBD2
TGCGCCAGCAGCCACGGGACGGCGGGGGGGCCCGATGAGCAGTACTTC
CASSHGTAGGPDEQYF
>TRBJ1-1|TRBV18|.|.
TGTGCCAGCTCACCAGGGCCAGGGGTGAACACTGAAGCTTTCTTT
CASSPGPGVNTEAFF
>TRBJ2-1|TRBV6-5|.|TRBD1
TGTGCCAGCAGTTATGGGACAGGGGGTCCGGGGCAGTTCTTC
CASSYGTGGPGQFF
>TRBJ2-7|TRBV28|.|.
TGTGCCAGCAGCTCCTCCCCCCGCTACGAGCAGTACTTC
CASSSSPRYEQYF
>TRBJ1-1|TRBV2|.|.
TGTGCCAGCAGGCCGTGGGACGTGAGAGGTAAGACTGAAGCTTTCTTT
CASRPWDVRGKTEAFF
>TRBJ1-2|TRBV5-1|.|.
TGCGCCAGCAGAGCCCGGACGGAGGGCTACTATGGCTACACCTTC
CASRARTEGYYGYTF
>TRBJ1-2|TRBV9|few|.
TGTGCCAGCAGCGTAGAAGGAGACTATGGCTACACCTTC
CASSVEGDYGYTF
>TRBJ2-7|TRBV5-6|.|.
TGTGCCAGCAGCTTGCTGCAGAACTACGAGCAGTACTTC
CASSLLQNYEQYF
>TRBJ2-5|TRBV7-9|.|.
TGTGCCAGCAGCGGGGGAGAGACCCAGTACTTC
CASSGGETQYF
>TRBJ2-2|TRBV11-3|.|.
TGTGCCAGCAGCCCACTACAGGGTTCCGGGGAGCTGTTTTTT
CASSPLQGSGELFF
>TRBJ2-2|TRBV7-9|once|.
TGTGCCAGCAATCGATACACTAACACCGGGGAGCTGTTTTTT
CASNRYTNTGELFF
>TRBJ2-2|TRBV7-3|.|TRBD2
TGTGCCAGCAGCATAAATAGCGGGAGGGCCGTCGGGGAGCTGTTTTTT
CASSINSGRAVGELFF
>TRBJ1-1|TRBV28|.|TRBD1
TGTGCCAGCAGTTTCCTCACAGGGGGTACTGAAGCTTTCTTT
CASSFLTGGTEAFF
>TRBJ1-2|TRBV6-5|once|.
TGTGCCAGCAGTTACTCCGCTGGAACTCGGGGCTACACCTTC
CASSYSAGTRGYTF
>TRBJ1-1|TRBV25-1|.|.
TGTGCCAGCGGCCCCGGGGGAAACACTGAAGCTTTCTTT
CASGPGGNTEAFF
>TRBJ1-3|TRBV2|.|.
TGTGCCAGCAGTGAAAGCAACACCATATATTTT
CASSESNTIYF
>TRBJ2-7|TRBV7-9|.|.
TGTGCCAGCAGCTCTACAGGGCTCGAGCAGTACTTC
CASSSTGLEQYF
>TRBJ1-5|TRBV7-9|.|.
TGTGCCAGCAGCCCCCAGGGTTTGTCGAGGCATCAGCCCCAGCATTTT
CASSPQGLSRHQPQHF
>TRBJ1-2|TRBV5-1|.|TRBD1
TGCGCCAGCAGCCCGGGACAGGTAGATGGTCCAGGAGGCTACACCTTC
CASSPGQVDGPGGYTF
>TRBJ2-2|TRBV4-3|.|TRBD1
TGCGCCAGCAGCCTTTATCACAGGGGAACCGGGGAGCTGTTTTTT
CASSLYHRGTGELFF
>TRBJ2-2|TRBV9|.|.
TGTGCCAGCAGCGTTTCGGGAGATAGCACCGGGGAGCTGTTTTTT
CASSVSGDSTGELFF
>TRBJ1-5|TRBV18|.|.
TGTGCCAGCTCACCCCGTCCCGAACAGCCCCAGCATTTT
CASSPRPEQPQHF
>TRBJ2-7|TRBV7-6|.|.
TGTGCCAGCAGCTCCCGGGAGTCCTACGAGCAGTACTTC
CASSSRESYEQYF
>TRBJ1-1|TRBV30|.|TRBD1
TGTGCCTGGGCAAACAGGGGTGAAGCTTTCTTT
CAWANRGEAFF
>TRBJ1-2|TRBV7-2|.|.
TGTGCCAGCAGCTTCGGCCATCCCGGCTACACCTTC
CASSFGHPGYTF
>TRBJ2-3|TRBV27|.|TRBD2
TGTGCCAGCAGTTTAGGAGCGGGGGGACGCACAGATACGCAGTATTTT
CASSLGAGGRTDTQYF